This TCR beta chain derives from a study of T cells after yellow fever vaccination. Whole-study context: Fractions containing few cells were prepared with SMART-Seq v4 Ultra Low Input.

In TCRdb, the 5' RACE reads were re-called with MiXCR into one record per CDR3 protein. The sample has around 350,000 distinct CDR3 sequences; roughly 6.2% are singletons. Notes on the study in general: The study found a weaker secondary response that peaked faster, day 5 versus 15. Re-detected after boosting: most primary clones, 96% of CD4 and less than 90% of CD8.

This CDR3 is 14 amino acids long. Looked up from germline, CDR1 is GTSNPN and CDR2 is SVGIG (reference sequence). V lost 1 base to trimming and J lost 2 bases, with 9 bases between them. Concerning this clonotype: Its antigen is still unknown.

V usage is TRBV30 and J usage is TRBJ1-5, with D perhaps matching TRBD1 (6 bases). The clonotype comes from a man aged 25-45 years who received the YFV17D yellow fever vaccine. The specimen comprised PBMCs, sampled 5 days after the yellow fever booster vaccination. The CDR3 loop reads CAWSAGVGNQPQHF. The CDR3 DNA reads as TGTGCCTGGAGTGCAGGGGTGGGCAATCAGCCCCAGCATTTT.